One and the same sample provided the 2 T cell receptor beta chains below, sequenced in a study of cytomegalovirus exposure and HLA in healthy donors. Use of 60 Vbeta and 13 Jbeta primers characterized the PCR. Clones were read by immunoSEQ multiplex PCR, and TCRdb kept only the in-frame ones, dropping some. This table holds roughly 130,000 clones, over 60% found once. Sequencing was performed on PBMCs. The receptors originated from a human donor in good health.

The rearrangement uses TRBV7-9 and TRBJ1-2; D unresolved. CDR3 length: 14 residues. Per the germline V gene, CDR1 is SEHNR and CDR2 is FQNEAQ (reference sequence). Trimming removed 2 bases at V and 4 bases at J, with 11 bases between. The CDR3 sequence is CASSLTTSGYGYTF. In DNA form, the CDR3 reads TGTGCCAGCAGCTTAACGACTTCTGGCTATGGCTACACCTTC.

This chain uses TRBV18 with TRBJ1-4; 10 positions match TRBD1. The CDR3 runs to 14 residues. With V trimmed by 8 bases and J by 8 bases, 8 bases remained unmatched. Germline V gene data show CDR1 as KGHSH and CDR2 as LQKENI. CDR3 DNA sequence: TGTGCCAGCGCGCCGGGACAGGGGCTAGAAAAACTGTTTTTT. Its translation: CASAPGQGLEKLFF.